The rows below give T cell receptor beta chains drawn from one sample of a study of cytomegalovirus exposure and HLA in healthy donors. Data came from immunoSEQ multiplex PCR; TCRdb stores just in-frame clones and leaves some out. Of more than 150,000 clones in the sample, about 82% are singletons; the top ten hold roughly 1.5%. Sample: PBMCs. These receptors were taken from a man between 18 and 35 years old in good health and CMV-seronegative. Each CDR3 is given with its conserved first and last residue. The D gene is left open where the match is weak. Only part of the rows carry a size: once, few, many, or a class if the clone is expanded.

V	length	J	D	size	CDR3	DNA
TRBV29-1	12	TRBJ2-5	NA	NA	CSVGTGGETQYF	TGCAGCGTCGGGACTGGCGGAGAGACCCAGTACTTC
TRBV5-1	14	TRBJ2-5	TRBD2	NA	CASSPGLARETQYF	TGCGCCAGCAGCCCAGGACTAGCCCGGGAGACCCAGTACTTC
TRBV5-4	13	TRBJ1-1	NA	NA	CASSLAGPTEAFF	TGTGCCAGCAGCTTGGCAGGGCCCACTGAAGCTTTCTTT
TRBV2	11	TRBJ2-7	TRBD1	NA	CASTGTDAQYF	TGTGCCAGCACCGGGACAGACGCGCAGTACTTC
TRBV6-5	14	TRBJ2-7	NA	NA	CASSKGQGPYEQYF	TGTGCCAGCAGTAAGGGGCAGGGGCCCTACGAGCAGTACTTC
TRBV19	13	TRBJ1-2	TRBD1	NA	CASRRQGAYGYTF	TGTGCCAGTAGACGACAGGGGGCCTATGGCTACACCTTC
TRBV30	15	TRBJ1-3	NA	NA	CAWSRDRNSGNTIYF	TGTGCCTGGAGCCGAGACAGAAACTCTGGAAACACCATATATTTT
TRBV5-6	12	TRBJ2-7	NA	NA	CASSVRAYEQYF	TGTGCCAGCAGCGTCAGGGCCTACGAGCAGTACTTC
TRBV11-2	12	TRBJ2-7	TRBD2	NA	CASSFGGYEQYF	TGTGCCAGCAGCTTCGGGGGGTACGAGCAGTACTTC
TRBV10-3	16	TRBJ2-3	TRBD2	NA	CAISQGLAGITDTQYF	TGTGCCATCAGCCAGGGACTAGCGGGTATCACAGATACGCAGTATTTT
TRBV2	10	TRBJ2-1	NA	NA	CASTGNEQFF	TGTGCCAGTACGGGCAATGAGCAGTTCTTC
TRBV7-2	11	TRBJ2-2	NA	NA	CASSFGGELFF	TGTGCCAGCAGCTTCGGGGGGGAGCTGTTTTTT
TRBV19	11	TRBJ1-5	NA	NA	CASSLEGPQHF	TGTGCCAGCAGCCTCGAGGGACCCCAGCATTTT
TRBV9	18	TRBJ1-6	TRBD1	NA	CASSRSGTGSGGNSPLHF	TGTGCCAGCAGTCGGAGCGGGACAGGGTCGGGCGGTAATTCACCCCTCCACTTT
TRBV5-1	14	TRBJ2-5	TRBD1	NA	CASSQGQGAETQYF	TGCGCCAGCAGCCAGGGACAGGGCGCAGAGACCCAGTACTTC
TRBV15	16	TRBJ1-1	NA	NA	CATSRGEGRRNTEAFF	TGTGCCACCAGCAGAGGGGAGGGCAGGCGGAACACTGAAGCTTTCTTT
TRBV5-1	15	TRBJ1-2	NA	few	CASSLEGRRSYGYTF	TGCGCCAGCAGCTTGGAGGGGCGGCGAAGCTATGGCTACACCTTC
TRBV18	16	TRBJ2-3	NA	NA	CASSRTGGGVADTQYF	TGTGCCAGCTCACGAACGGGGGGCGGAGTGGCAGATACGCAGTATTTT
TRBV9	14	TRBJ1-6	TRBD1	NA	CASSLGQGNSPLHF	TGTGCCAGCAGCTTGGGACAGGGGAATTCACCCCTCCACTTT
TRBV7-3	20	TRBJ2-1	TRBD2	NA	CASSLAKGVAGASSYNEQFF	TGTGCCAGCAGCTTAGCGAAGGGCGTAGCGGGGGCCAGCTCCTACAATGAGCAGTTCTTC
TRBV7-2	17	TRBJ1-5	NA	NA	CASSPGPQGPGGQPQHF	TGTGCCAGCAGCCCCGGTCCACAGGGCCCGGGGGGTCAGCCCCAGCATTTT
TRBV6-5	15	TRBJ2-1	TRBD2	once	CASSGSGGAYNEQFF	TGTGCCAGCAGTGGTAGCGGGGGGGCCTACAATGAGCAGTTCTTC
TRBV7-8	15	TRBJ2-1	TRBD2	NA	CASSLRTSSNNEQFF	TGTGCCAGCAGCTTGCGGACTAGCAGCAACAATGAGCAGTTCTTC
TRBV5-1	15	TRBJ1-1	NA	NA	CASSLELVRNTEAFF	TGCGCCAGCAGCTTGGAACTCGTCCGGAACACTGAAGCTTTCTTT
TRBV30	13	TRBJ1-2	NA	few	CAWSVPGLGGYTF	TGTGCCTGGAGTGTACCAGGCCTCGGTGGCTACACCTTC
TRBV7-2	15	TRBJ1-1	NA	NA	CASSLVGGANTEAFF	TGTGCCAGCAGCCTCGTTGGGGGGGCGAACACTGAAGCTTTCTTT
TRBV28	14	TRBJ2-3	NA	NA	CASSPSDSTDTQYF	TGTGCCAGCAGTCCTAGCGACAGCACAGATACGCAGTATTTT
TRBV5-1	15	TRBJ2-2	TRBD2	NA	CASSFSGSGTGELFF	TGCGCCAGCAGCTTTAGCGGGAGTGGGACCGGGGAGCTGTTTTTT
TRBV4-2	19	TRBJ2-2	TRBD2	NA	CASSQPPSGTSGVTGELFF	TGTGCCAGCAGCCAGCCCCCCTCCGGGACTAGCGGAGTCACCGGGGAGCTGTTTTTT